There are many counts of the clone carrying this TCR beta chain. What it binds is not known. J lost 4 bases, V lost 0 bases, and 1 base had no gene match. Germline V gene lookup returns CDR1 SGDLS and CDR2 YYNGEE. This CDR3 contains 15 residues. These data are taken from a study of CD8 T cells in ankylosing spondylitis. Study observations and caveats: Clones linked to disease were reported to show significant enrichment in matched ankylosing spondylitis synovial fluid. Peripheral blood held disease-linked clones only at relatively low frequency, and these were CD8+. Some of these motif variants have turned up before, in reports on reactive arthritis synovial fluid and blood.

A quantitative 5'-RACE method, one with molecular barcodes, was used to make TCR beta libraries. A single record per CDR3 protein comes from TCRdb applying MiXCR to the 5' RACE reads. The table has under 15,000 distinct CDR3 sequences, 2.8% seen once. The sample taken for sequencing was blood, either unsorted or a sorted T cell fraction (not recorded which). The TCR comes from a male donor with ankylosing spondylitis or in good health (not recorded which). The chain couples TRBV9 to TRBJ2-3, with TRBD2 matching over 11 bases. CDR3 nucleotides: TGTGCCAGCAGCGTAGGACTAGCGGGGCCAGATACGCAGTATTTT. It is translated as CASSVGLAGPDTQYF.